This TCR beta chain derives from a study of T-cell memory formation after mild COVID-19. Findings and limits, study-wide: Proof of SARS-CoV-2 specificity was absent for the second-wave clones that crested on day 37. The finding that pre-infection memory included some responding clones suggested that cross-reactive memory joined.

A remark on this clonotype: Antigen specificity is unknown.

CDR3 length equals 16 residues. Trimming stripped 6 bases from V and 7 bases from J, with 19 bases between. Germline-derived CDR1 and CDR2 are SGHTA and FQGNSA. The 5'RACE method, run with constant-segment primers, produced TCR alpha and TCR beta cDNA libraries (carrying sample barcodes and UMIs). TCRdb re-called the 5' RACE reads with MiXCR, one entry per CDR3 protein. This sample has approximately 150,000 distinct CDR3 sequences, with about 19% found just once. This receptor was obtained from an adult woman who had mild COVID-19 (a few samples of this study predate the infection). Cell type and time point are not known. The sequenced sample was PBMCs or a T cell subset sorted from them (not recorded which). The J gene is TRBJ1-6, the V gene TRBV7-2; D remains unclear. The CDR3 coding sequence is TGTGCCAGCAGGAGCGATCAAAGGGTCGTGAATTCACCCCTCCACTTT. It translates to CASRSDQRVVNSPLHF.